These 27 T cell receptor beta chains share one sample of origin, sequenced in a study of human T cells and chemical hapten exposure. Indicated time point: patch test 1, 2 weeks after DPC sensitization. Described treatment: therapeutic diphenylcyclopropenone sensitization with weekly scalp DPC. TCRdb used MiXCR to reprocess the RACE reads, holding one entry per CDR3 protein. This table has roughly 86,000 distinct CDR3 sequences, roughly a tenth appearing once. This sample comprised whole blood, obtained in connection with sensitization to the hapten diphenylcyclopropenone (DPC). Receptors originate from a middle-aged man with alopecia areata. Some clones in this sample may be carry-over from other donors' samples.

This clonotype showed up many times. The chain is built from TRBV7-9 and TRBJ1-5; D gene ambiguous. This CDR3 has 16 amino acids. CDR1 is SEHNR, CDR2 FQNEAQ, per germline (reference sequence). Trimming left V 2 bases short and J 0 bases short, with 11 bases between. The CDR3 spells CASSLSRTGSNQPQHF. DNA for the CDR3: TGTGCCAGCAGCTTAAGTAGGACGGGTAGCAATCAGCCCCAGCATTTT. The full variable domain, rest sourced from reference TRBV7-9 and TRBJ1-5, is DTGVSQNPRHKITKRGQNVTFRCDPISEHNRLYWYRQTLGQGPEFLTYFQNEAQLEKSRLLSDRFSAERPKGSFSTLEIQRTEQGDSAMYLCASSLSRTGSNQPQHFGDGTRLSIL.

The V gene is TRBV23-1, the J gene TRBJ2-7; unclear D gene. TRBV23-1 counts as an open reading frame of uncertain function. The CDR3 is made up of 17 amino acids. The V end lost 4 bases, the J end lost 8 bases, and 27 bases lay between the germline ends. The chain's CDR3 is CASSLQTLSGHGPKQYV. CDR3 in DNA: TGCGCCAGCAGTCTACAGACCTTGTCCGGCCACGGTCCCAAGCAGTACGTC.

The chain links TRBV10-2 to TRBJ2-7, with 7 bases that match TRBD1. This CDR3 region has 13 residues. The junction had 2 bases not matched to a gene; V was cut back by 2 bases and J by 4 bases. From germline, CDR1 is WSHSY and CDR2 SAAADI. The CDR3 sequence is CASSETGEYEQYV. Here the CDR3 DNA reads TGCGCCAGCAGTGAGACAGGGGAATACGAGCAGTACGTC.

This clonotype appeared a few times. The CDR3 loop reads CASSLGGLAGSYEQYV. CDR3 nucleotides: TGTGCCAGCAGCTTAGGTGGACTAGCGGGATCATACGAGCAGTACGTC. V is TRBV11-2 and J is TRBJ2-7, with 12 bases aligning to TRBD2. The CDR3 has 16 residues. J lost 4 bases, V lost 1 base, and 5 bases had no gene match. Germline CDR1 reads SGHAT; CDR2 reads FQNNGV.

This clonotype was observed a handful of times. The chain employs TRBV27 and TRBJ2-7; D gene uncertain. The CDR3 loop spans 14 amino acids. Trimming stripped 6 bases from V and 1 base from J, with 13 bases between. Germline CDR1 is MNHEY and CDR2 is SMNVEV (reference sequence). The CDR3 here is CASSPTPRSYEQYF. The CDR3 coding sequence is TGTGCCAGCAGCCCTACCCCTCGTTCCTACGAGCAGTACTTC.

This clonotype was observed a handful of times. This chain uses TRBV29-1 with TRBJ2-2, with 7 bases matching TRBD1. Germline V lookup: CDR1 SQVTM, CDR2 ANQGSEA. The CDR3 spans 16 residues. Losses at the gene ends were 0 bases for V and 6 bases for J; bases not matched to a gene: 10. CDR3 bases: TGCAGCGTTGAAGATCTTCAACAGGGGAAACCCGGGGAGCTGTTTTTT. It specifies CSVEDLQQGKPGELFF.

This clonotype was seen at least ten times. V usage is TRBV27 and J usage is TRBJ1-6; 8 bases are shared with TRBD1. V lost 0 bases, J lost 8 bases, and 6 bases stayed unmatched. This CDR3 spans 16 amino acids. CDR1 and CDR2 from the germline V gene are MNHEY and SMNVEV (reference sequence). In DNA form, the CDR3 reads TGTGCCAGCAGTTTATCCCCCCAGGGGGCAGATTCACCCCTCCACTTT. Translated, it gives CASSLSPQGADSPLHF.

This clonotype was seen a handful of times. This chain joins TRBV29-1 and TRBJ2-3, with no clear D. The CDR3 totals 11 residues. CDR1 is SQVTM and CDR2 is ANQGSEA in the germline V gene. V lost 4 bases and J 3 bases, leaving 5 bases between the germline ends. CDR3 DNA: TGCAGCGTTGGTTGGACAGATACGCAGTATTTT. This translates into CSVGWTDTQYF.

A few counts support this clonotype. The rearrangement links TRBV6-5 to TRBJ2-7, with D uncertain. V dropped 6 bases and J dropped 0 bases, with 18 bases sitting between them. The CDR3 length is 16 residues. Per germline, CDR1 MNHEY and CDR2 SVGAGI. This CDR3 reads CASSPGDIAGSYEQYV. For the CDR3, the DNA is TGTGCCAGCAGCCCTGGGGATATTGCCGGCTCCTACGAGCAGTACGTC.

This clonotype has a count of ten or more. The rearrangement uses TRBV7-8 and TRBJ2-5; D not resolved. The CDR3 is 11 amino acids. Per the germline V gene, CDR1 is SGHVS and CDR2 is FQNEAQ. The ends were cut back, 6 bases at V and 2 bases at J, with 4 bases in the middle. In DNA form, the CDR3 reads TGTGCCAGCAGTTATCAAGAGACCCAGTACTTC. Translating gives CASSYQETQYF.

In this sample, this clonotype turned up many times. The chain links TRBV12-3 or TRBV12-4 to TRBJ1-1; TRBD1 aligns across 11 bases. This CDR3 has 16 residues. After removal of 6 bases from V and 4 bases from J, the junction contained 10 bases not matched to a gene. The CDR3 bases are TGTGCCAGCAGCCTCCGGACAGGGGGCTATGGCACTGAAGCTTTCTTT. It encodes CASSLRTGGYGTEAFF.

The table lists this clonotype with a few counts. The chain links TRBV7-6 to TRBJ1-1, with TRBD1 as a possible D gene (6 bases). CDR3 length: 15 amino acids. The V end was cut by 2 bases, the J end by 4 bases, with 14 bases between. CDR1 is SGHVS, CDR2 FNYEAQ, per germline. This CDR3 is CASSLSTGWGTEAFF. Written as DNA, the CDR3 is TGTGCCAGCAGCTTATCGACAGGCTGGGGCACTGAAGCTTTCTTT.

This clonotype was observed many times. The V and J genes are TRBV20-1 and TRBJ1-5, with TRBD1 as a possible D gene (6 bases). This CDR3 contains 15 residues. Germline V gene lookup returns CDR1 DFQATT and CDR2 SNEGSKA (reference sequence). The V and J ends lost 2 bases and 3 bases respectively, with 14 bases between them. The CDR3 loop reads CSARLETGYNQPQHF. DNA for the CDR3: TGCAGTGCTAGATTAGAGACAGGTTACAATCAGCCCCAGCATTTT.

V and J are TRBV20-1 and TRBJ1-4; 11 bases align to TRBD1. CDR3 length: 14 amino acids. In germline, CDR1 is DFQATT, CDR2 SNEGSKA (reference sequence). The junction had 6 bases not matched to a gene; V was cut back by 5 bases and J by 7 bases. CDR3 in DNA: TGCAGTGCTTCGGACAGGGGGCTTGGTGAAAAACTGTTTTTT. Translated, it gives CSASDRGLGEKLFF.

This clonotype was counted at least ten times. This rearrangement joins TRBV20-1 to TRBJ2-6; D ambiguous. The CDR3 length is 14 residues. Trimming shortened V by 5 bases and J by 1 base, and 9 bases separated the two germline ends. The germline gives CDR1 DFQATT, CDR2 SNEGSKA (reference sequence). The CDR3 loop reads CSAPTGSGANVLTF. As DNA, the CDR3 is TGCAGTGCTCCGACCGGGTCTGGGGCCAACGTCCTGACTTTC.

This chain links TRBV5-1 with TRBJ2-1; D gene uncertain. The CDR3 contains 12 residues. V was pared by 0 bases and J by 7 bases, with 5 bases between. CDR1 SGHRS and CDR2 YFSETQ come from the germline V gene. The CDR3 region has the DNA TGCGCCAGCAGCTTGGCAGAGAATGAGCAGTTCTTC. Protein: CASSLAENEQFF. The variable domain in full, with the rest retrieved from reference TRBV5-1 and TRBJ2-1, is KAGVTQTPRYLIKTRGQQVTLSCSPISGHRSVSWYQQTPGQGLQFLFEYFSETQRNKGNFPGRFSGRQFSNSRSEMNVSTLELGDSALYLCASSLAENEQFFGPGTRLTVL.

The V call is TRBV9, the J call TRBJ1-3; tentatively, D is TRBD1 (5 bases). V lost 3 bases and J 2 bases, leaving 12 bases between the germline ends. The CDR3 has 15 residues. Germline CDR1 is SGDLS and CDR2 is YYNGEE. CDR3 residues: CASSADSEAGNTIYF. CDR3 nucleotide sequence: TGTGCCAGCAGCGCAGACAGTGAGGCTGGAAACACCATATATTTT.

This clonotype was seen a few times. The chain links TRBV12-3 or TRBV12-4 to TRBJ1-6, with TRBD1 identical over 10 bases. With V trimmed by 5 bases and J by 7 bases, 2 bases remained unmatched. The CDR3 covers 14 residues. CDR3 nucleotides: TGTGCCAGCAGTAGGACAGGGGGGAATTCACCCCTCCACTTT. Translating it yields CASSRTGGNSPLHF.

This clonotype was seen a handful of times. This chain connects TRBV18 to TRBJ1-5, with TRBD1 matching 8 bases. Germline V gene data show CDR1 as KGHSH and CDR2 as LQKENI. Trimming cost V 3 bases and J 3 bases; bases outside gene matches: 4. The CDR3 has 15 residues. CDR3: CASSPGQGNNQPQHF. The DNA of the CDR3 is TGTGCCAGCTCACCTGGACAGGGAAACAATCAGCCCCAGCATTTT.

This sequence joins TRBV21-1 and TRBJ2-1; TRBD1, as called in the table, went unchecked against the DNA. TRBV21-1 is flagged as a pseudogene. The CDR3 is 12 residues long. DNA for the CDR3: TGTGCCAGCAGCGGAACAGGGGTTTGGGTGTTCTTC. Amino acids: CASSGTGVWVFF.

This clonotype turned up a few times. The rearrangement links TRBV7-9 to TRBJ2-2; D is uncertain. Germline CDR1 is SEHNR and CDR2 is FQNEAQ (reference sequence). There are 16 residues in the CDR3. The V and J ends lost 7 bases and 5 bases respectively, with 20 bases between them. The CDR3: CASIPRVAMVTGELFF. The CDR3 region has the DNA TGTGCCAGCATCCCCCGCGTGGCCATGGTGACCGGGGAGCTGTTTTTT.

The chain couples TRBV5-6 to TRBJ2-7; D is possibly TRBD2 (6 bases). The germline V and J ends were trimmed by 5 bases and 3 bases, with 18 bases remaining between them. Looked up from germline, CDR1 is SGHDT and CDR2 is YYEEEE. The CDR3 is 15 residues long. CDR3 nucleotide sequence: TGTGCCAGCAGAAACAAAAGCGGGCCTAACTACGAGCAGTACGTC. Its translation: CASRNKSGPNYEQYV.

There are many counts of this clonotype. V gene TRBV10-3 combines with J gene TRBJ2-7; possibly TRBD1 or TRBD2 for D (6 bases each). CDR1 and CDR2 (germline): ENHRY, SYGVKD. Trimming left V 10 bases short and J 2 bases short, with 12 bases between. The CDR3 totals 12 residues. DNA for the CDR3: TGTGCCACCGCGGGACACCCCTACGAGCAGTACTTC. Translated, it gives CATAGHPYEQYF.

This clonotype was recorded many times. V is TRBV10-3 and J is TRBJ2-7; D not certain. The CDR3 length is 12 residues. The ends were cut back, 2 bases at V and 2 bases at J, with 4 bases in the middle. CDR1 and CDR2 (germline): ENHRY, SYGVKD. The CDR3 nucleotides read TGTGCCATCAGTGAGGAGACCTACGAGCAGTACTTC. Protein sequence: CAISEETYEQYF.

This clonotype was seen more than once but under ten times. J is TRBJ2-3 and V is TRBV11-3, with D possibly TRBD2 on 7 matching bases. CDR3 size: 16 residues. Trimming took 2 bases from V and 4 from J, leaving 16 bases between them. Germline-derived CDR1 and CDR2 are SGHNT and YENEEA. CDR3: CASSLRGGAGPDTQYF. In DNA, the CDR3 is TGTGCCAGCAGCTTAAGAGGGGGAGCGGGACCAGATACGCAGTATTTT.

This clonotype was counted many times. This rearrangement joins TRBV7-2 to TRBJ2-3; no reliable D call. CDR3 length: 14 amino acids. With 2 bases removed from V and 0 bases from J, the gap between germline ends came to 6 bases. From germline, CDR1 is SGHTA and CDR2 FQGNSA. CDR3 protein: CASSLSDSTDTQYF. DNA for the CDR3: TGTGCCAGCAGCTTATCGGATAGCACAGATACGCAGTATTTT.

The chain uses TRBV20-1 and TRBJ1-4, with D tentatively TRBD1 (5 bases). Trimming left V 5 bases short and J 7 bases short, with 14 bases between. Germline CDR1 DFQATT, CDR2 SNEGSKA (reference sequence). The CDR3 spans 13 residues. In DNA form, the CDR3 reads TGCAGTGCTCCCGGGACCGCTTCTGAAAAACTGTTTTTT. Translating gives CSAPGTASEKLFF.